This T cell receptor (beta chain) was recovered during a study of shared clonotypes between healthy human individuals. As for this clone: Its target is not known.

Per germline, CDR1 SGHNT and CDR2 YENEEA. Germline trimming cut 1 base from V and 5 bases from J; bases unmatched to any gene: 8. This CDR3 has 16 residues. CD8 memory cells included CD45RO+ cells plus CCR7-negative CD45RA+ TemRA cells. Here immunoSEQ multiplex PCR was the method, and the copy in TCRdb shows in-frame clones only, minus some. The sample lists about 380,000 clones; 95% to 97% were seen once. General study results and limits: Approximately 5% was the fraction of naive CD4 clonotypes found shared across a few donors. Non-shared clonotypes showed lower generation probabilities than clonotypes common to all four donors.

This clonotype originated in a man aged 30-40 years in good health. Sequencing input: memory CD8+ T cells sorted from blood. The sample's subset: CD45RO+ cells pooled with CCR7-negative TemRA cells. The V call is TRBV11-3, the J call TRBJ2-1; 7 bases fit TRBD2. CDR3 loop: CASSLGSRDYHNEQFF. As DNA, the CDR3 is TGTGCCAGCAGCTTAGGGTCCCGGGACTACCACAATGAGCAGTTCTTC.